The T cell receptor beta chain under discussion was sequenced for a study of control samples from healthy donors and cancer patients. The CDR3 totals 14 residues. Germline CDR1 is SGHVS and CDR2 is FQNEAQ. V was trimmed by 4 bases and J by 7 bases, leaving 17 bases between them. Only in-frame clones appear in the TCRdb table, and some are missing; sequencing was by immunoSEQ multiplex PCR. This repertoire shows 150,000 to 200,000 clones, 70% to 90% found once; its top ten account for around 13%. Material: blood. This TCR derives from a man younger than 45 in good health. The rearrangement links TRBV7-8 to TRBJ2-7; D unresolved. In DNA, the CDR3 is TGTGCCAGCAGCTATTTCCTGAAGGGTGGAGAGCAGTACTTC. This encodes CASSYFLKGGEQYF. Based on the CDR3 plus reference TRBV7-8 and TRBJ2-7, the full variable domain is GAGVSQSPRYKVAKRGQDVALRCDPISGHVSLFWYQQALGQGPEFLTYFQNEAQLDKSGLPSDRFFAERPEGSVSTLKIQRTQQEDSAVYLCASSYFLKGGEQYFGPGTRLTVT.